This T cell receptor beta chain was sequenced in a study of regulatory T cells in long-lasting Graves disease. Study-level results: Among samples with persistent disease, TRBV28, TRBJ1-2 and TRBJ2-5 were favored.

This clonotype occurred many times. The antigen is undetermined. TCR beta libraries were built with iRepertoire HTBI primers and Arm-PCR of CDR3 regions. In the original workflow: Taken together, the samples had 62 TRBV and 13 to 15 TRBJ segments identified. TCRdb ran MiXCR on the multiplex PCR reads and lists one entry per CDR3 protein. Here the V and J calls rest on TCRdb's processing, not on the authors' analysis. The sample lists 700,000 or so distinct CDR3 sequences, about 30% occurring once. Indicated time point: persistent/refractory GD, antithyroid drugs over 5 years with positive TRAb. From RNA extracted from PBMCs, the TCR library was made. Diagnosing Graves' disease relied on the American Thyroid Association guidelines. A roughly 9-milliliter sample of peripheral blood was drawn into EDTA tubes. CDR1 SNHLY and CDR2 FYNNEI come from the germline V gene. There are 12 residues in the CDR3. V dropped 6 bases and J dropped 7; count of bases not matched to a gene: 4.

Here the sequenced sample was peripheral blood mononuclear cells (PBMCs), taken when the disease was refractory, from a patient treated with antithyroid drugs. The receptor comes from a female donor with Graves disease. V usage is TRBV2 and J usage is TRBJ1-2; TRBD1 aligns across 8 bases. CDR3 residues: CASRGTGSGYTF. CDR3 coding DNA: TGTGCCAGCAGAGGGACAGGCAGTGGCTACACCTTC.